This T cell receptor (beta chain) appears in the sequencing data of a study of technical replicates of blood from several donors. Clones were read by immunoSEQ multiplex PCR, and TCRdb kept only the in-frame ones, dropping some. In the table there are roughly 79,000 clones, approximately 96% of which are singletons. This CDR3 is built from 12 residues. Germline V lookup: CDR1 SGDLS, CDR2 YYNGEE. V was pared by 3 bases and J by 6 bases, with 8 bases between. J is TRBJ2-3 and V is TRBV9, with unresolved D. Sequencing was carried out using T cells isolated from PBMCs. The clonotype was recovered from a human donor in good health. In nucleotides, the CDR3 is TGTGCCAGCAGCGAGGAGACGGATACGCAGTATTTT. It yields the protein CASSEETDTQYF.